This T cell receptor beta chain was observed in a study of T cell repertoires in cytomegalovirus infection. TCRdb redid the calling of the reads with MiXCR, one entry per CDR3 protein. The sample comprises about 740,000 distinct CDR3 sequences, approximately 40% of which are singletons, and under 3% rests with the top ten. The sample holds a few counts of this clonotype. The antigen is unknown. CDR1 and CDR2 (germline): MNHNS, SASEGT. This CDR3 is built from 16 residues. Trimming removed 3 bases from V and 4 bases from J; junction bases left unmatched: 6. Whole-study findings and limits: Carriage of CMV together with the relevant HLA was identifiable through cumulative public TCR beta family frequency.

The clonotype originates from a human donor in good health (CMV status not recorded). Some clones in this sample may be carry-over from other donors' samples. Sequencing was performed on PBMCs. The V call is TRBV6-1, the J call TRBJ2-3; TRBD2 agrees at 11 bases. CDR3 coding DNA: TGTGCCAGCAGTGAGGTAGCGGGAGGGCGGGCAGATACGCAGTATTTT. Translation gives CASSEVAGGRADTQYF.